A selection of T cell receptor beta chains follows, all from one sample in a study of blood T cell repertoires in COVID-19. The data were produced by immunoSEQ multiplex PCR, yet TCRdb's version contains in-frame clones alone and is incomplete. Of approximately 220,000 clones listed, around 82% are singletons. The sample taken for sequencing was peripheral blood. These receptors were collected from a woman aged 70 to 79 with acute or convalescent COVID-19. CDR3s include the opening cysteine and the closing phenylalanine or tryptophan. The D gene is left open where the match is weak. The size of a clone is reported for some rows only, either as once, few or many, or as a class for expanded clones.

clone size | V gene | D gene | CDR3 protein
- | TRBV19 | TRBD1 | CASRGRGRETQYF
few | TRBV15 | TRBD1 | CATSRDLDDRGQGYTF
many | TRBV2 | - | CASSEAPGADGYTF
- | TRBV5-1 | - | CASSLDLSLDEQFF
- | TRBV7-9 | - | CASSAGNYGYTF
- | TRBV19 | - | CASSIGQYYGYTF
- | TRBV19 | - | CASSVRTAFNEKLFF
- | TRBV4-3 | - | CASSQDAAGYYGYTF
few | TRBV27 | TRBD1 | CASSFDRGWNTGELFF
- | TRBV4-3 | TRBD1 | CASSQSPGTGQETQYF
- | TRBV4-1 | - | CASSPEVSGDEQFF
few | TRBV5-1 | TRBD2 | CASSLTSGGISYNEQFF
- | TRBV2 | TRBD1 | CASSTGAVNTEAFF
- | TRBV5-1 | - | CASSFTGPRIVGSEQFF
- | TRBV29-1 | - | CSVGGVGTDTQYF
- | TRBV5-1 | - | CASSPGSEETQYF
- | TRBV2 | - | CASSEEGDSNQPQHF
- | TRBV5-1 | TRBD2 | CASSLAREGGELFF
- | TRBV11-2 | - | CASSLAGLSGANVLTF
- | TRBV24-1 | - | CATSDWGERGGFF
- | TRBV7-2 | - | CASSLAHPIESQYF
- | TRBV3-1/TRBV3-2 | - | CASSQGMGRVNTEAFF
- | TRBV7-2 | TRBD1 | CASSSTGTYTEAFF
- | TRBV7-2 | TRBD1 | CASSLSTGFQPQHF
- | TRBV11-3 | TRBD2 | CASSPRTSGGVNTGELFF
- | TRBV27 | - | CASSFRDQPQHF
- | TRBV2 | - | CASRDSSGNTIYF
- | TRBV24-1 | TRBD1 | CATKGQGEVGYTF
few | TRBV5-6 | - | CASSLGLGVGSPLHF
- | TRBV12-3/TRBV12-4 | - | CASSTTGNQPQHF
- | TRBV7-8 | - | CASSLTPGSYNEQFF
- | TRBV5-1 | - | CASSLAKGAGEQYF
once | TRBV19 | - | CASSISQDPYGYTF
- | TRBV7-2 | - | CASSFVYRVSDQPQHF
- | TRBV28 | - | CASSLPTGASGANVLTF
- | TRBV7-9 | - | CASSSVQGYEQYF
- | TRBV2 | - | CASRGGGPVYEQYF
- | TRBV19 | - | CASSILRGSRDEQFF
- | TRBV7-9 | TRBD2 | CASSLRRTSGVYNEQFF
- | TRBV11-2 | - | CASSYGRTYNEQFF
once | TRBV7-2 | - | CASSPQGNWQYF
- | TRBV28 | TRBD1 | CASSTGGSRFSGNTIYF
- | TRBV19 | TRBD1 | CASSTQGAGETQYF
- | TRBV19 | TRBD1 | CASSSSRGANEKLFF
once | TRBV28 | - | CATPTDRGSGYTF
- | TRBV3-1/TRBV3-2 | TRBD2 | CASSQNLAGNNEQFF
- | TRBV5-4 | - | CASSFMGPGEKLFF